One and the same sample provided the 22 T cell receptor beta chains below, sequenced in a study of naive and memory T cell subsets. The beta constant-region primer was an equimolar mix of two oligonucleotides covering TRBC1 and TRBC2. TCRdb used MiXCR to reprocess the UMI-ligation and nested PCR reads, holding one entry per CDR3 protein. The sample lists tens of thousands of distinct CDR3 sequences; around 13% were seen once. Sequenced input: central memory CD4+ T cells from blood. The receptors were sampled from a human donor in good health.

In nucleotides, the CDR3 is TGTGCCAGCTCCGGGACAGGGCCGACTGAAGCTTTCTTT. Translation: CASSGTGPTEAFF. The chain uses TRBV2 and TRBJ1-1; TRBD1 matches 9 bases. Germline CDR1 reads SNHLY; CDR2 reads FYNNEI. Trimming at V came to 8 bases and at J to 5 bases, leaving 6 bases not matched to a gene. The CDR3 spans 13 residues.

The chain couples TRBV10-3 to TRBJ2-1, with TRBD2 as a possible D gene (6 bases). Between the trimmed V and J ends, which lost 9 bases and 9 bases, there was a span of 18 bases. The CDR3 is 13 residues long. The germline gives CDR1 ENHRY, CDR2 SYGVKD. CDR3 loop: CAIRRDSDGEQFF. As DNA, the CDR3 is TGTGCCATAAGACGGGACTCCGATGGTGAGCAGTTCTTC.

The chain joins TRBV5-1 to TRBJ2-1; D is undetermined. The germline V and J ends were trimmed by 2 bases and 4 bases, with 10 bases remaining between them. The germline V gene encodes CDR1 SGHRS and CDR2 YFSETQ. This CDR3 contains 14 residues. The CDR3 DNA reads TGCGCCAGCAGCTTCCCTTCCCTATACAATGAGCAGTTCTTC. Amino acids: CASSFPSLYNEQFF. The variable domain in full, completed from reference TRBV5-1 and TRBJ2-1, reads KAGVTQTPRYLIKTRGQQVTLSCSPISGHRSVSWYQQTPGQGLQFLFEYFSETQRNKGNFPGRFSGRQFSNSRSEMNVSTLELGDSALYLCASSFPSLYNEQFFGPGTRLTVL.

Notes on this clonotype: A much larger clone lies a single base off, so this may be a read error. The genes are TRBV11-2 and TRBJ2-2; possibly TRBD1 for D (7 bases). This CDR3 contains 20 residues. Trimming took off 5 bases at V and 7 bases at J, with 32 bases between the two ends. Germline values: CDR1 SGHAT, CDR2 FQNNGV. The chain's CDR3 is CASSHKGERQGGRGGGELFF. The CDR3 DNA reads TGTGCCAGCAGCCACAAGGGCGAACGACAGGGAGGTAGAGGTGGCGGGGAGCTGTTTTTT.

The rearrangement links TRBV3-1 to TRBJ2-4, with 8 positions matching TRBD1. The germline V gene has CDR1 LGHDT and CDR2 YNNKEL (reference sequence). The V gene end was trimmed by 4 bases and the J gene end by 3 bases; junction bases not matched to a gene: 14. The CDR3 covers 18 residues. CDR3 in amino acids: CASSPNSIGTGDKNIQYF. The CDR3 coding sequence is TGTGCCAGCAGCCCAAACAGCATTGGGACAGGAGACAAAAACATTCAGTACTTC. The full variable domain, rest sourced from reference TRBV3-1 and TRBJ2-4, is DTAVSQTPKYLVTQMGNDKSIKCEQNLGHDTMYWYKQDSKKFLKIMFSYNNKELIINETVPNRFSPKSPDKAHLNLHINSLELGDSAVYFCASSPNSIGTGDKNIQYFGAGTRLSVL.

This clonotype was counted many times. The V gene is TRBV12-3 or TRBV12-4, the J gene TRBJ2-5; 10 bases map to TRBD1. V trimming: 6 bases; J trimming: 5 bases; junction bases outside the gene matches: 6. CDR3 length: 14 amino acids. CDR3 protein: CASSPGTGVETQYF. The CDR3 DNA is TGTGCCAGCAGCCCCGGGACAGGGGTCGAGACCCAGTACTTC.

The chain employs TRBV18 and TRBJ1-1; 11 positions match TRBD1. Germline CDR1 and CDR2: KGHSH and LQKENI. This CDR3 comprises 17 residues. V gave up 3 bases and J gave up 5 bases; unmatched junction bases: 11. CDR3 in amino acids: CASSPPGQGGLRTEAFF. CDR3 DNA sequence: TGTGCCAGCTCACCCCCGGGACAGGGGGGGTTGCGGACTGAAGCTTTCTTT.

This clonotype was recorded many times. The rearrangement links TRBV12-3 or TRBV12-4 to TRBJ2-3; no firm D call. The V gene lost 1 base and the J gene lost 6 bases, with 5 bases spanning the gap. This CDR3 comprises 12 residues. The CDR3 DNA sequence: TGTGCCAGCAGTTTAGATTCTGATACGCAGTATTTT. It translates to CASSLDSDTQYF.

This clonotype was counted only a few times. The chain combines TRBV6-5 with TRBJ1-6, with D perhaps TRBD1 (5 bases). Trimming took off 0 bases at V and 9 bases at J, with 9 bases between the two ends. The CDR3 is 14 residues long. Germline V lookup: CDR1 MNHEY, CDR2 SVGAGI. This CDR3 is CASSYSGGSSPLHF. DNA of the CDR3: TGTGCCAGCAGTTACTCGGGGGGATCTTCACCCCTCCACTTT.

This clonotype was picked up a small number of times. V is TRBV4-2 and J is TRBJ1-5; 7 bases map to TRBD1. After removal of 0 bases from V and 5 bases from J, the junction contained 7 bases not matched to a gene. The CDR3 runs 16 residues. The germline gives CDR1 LGHNA, CDR2 YNFKEQ. The CDR3 spells CASSQDRAGGHQPQHF. The CDR3 DNA reads TGTGCCAGCAGCCAAGATAGGGCAGGGGGGCATCAGCCCCAGCATTTT.

This clonotype was detected only a few times. This chain links TRBV10-3 with TRBJ1-1; D is undetermined. Deletions cut 2 bases from V and 6 bases from J, with 13 bases between. CDR3 length: 14 amino acids. From germline, CDR1 is ENHRY and CDR2 SYGVKD. CDR3 amino acids: CAISEPPTRAEAFF. CDR3 in DNA: TGTGCCATCAGTGAGCCCCCTACGCGGGCTGAAGCTTTCTTT.

This clonotype has more than one count but fewer than ten. This chain joins TRBV7-3 and TRBJ2-1, with 9 bases fitting TRBD2. The germline gives CDR1 SGHTA, CDR2 FQGTGA. This CDR3 has 16 amino acids. Trimming cost V 5 bases and J 7 bases; bases outside gene matches: 12. The CDR3 sequence: CASSPAGGRGRNEQFF. The CDR3 nucleotides are TGTGCCAGCAGCCCCGCTGGCGGGAGGGGTCGGAATGAGCAGTTCTTC. Full variable domain (rest looked up from reference TRBV7-3 and TRBJ2-1): GAGVSQTPSNKVTEKGKYVELRCDPISGHTALYWYRQSLGQGPEFLIYFQGTGAADDSGLPNDRFFAVRPEGSVSTLKIQRTERGDSAVYLCASSPAGGRGRNEQFFGPGTRLTVL.

The chain links TRBV20-1 to TRBJ1-1; D ambiguous. The length of the CDR3 is 13 residues. Trimming took 5 bases from V and 1 from J, leaving 11 bases between them. CDR1 is DFQATT, CDR2 SNEGSKA, per germline (reference sequence). Written as DNA, the CDR3 is TGCAGTGCTCCCGCCGGGAAGAACACTGAAGCTTTCTTT. Encoded protein: CSAPAGKNTEAFF.

The chain combines TRBV20-1 with TRBJ1-6; perhaps TRBD1 as D (5 bases). CDR1 DFQATT and CDR2 SNEGSKA come from the germline V gene (reference sequence). Trimming stripped 3 bases from V and 8 bases from J, with 17 bases between. This CDR3 has 15 residues. Here the CDR3 reads CSASFQGRLDSPLHF. As DNA, the CDR3 is TGCAGTGCTAGTTTCCAGGGTCGTCTGGATTCACCCCTCCACTTT.

The chain couples TRBV5-1 to TRBJ2-3; 7 bases map to TRBD2. From germline, CDR1 is SGHRS and CDR2 YFSETQ. The CDR3 length is 17 residues. J gave up 0 bases and V 5 bases, and 12 bases lay outside the gene matches. For the CDR3, the DNA is TGCGCCAGCAGACGAGGAAGCGGGAATCCAAGCACAGATACGCAGTATTTT. This sequence encodes CASRRGSGNPSTDTQYF.

The chain recombines TRBV29-1 with TRBJ2-6, with 9 bases aligning to TRBD1. Losses at the gene ends were 4 bases for V and 0 bases for J; bases not matched to a gene: 1. Germline V gene data show CDR1 as SQVTM and CDR2 as ANQGSEA. This CDR3 comprises 15 residues. As DNA, the CDR3 is TGCAGCGTTGGACAGGGGGTCTCTGGGGCCAACGTCCTGACTTTC. It encodes CSVGQGVSGANVLTF.

The chain has TRBV10-3 and TRBJ2-3; 9 positions agree with TRBD1. Germline loops: CDR1 ENHRY, CDR2 SYGVKD. The CDR3 covers 16 residues. V trimming: 2 bases; J trimming: 4 bases; junction bases outside the gene matches: 7. This chain's CDR3 is CAISEPGTGKSDTQYF. CDR3 in DNA: TGTGCCATCAGTGAGCCCGGGACAGGGAAATCAGATACGCAGTATTTT.

This clonotype was counted many times. This sequence joins TRBV6-5 and TRBJ1-2; D is ambiguous. Germline V lookup: CDR1 MNHEY, CDR2 SVGAGI. The CDR3 has 13 amino acids. Deletions cut 2 bases from V and 4 bases from J, with 8 bases between. CDR3 bases: TGTGCCAGCAGTTACAGAGGGATCTATGGCTACACCTTC. This gives the protein CASSYRGIYGYTF.

The chain links TRBV5-1 to TRBJ2-3, with a tentative D call TRBD1 (6 bases). CDR3 length: 14 residues. Germline CDR1 is SGHRS and CDR2 is YFSETQ. Trimming stripped 0 bases from V and 2 bases from J, with 7 bases between. The CDR3 loop is CASSLDRDTDTQYF. The DNA of the CDR3 is TGCGCCAGCAGCTTGGACAGGGACACAGATACGCAGTATTTT.

This clonotype was seen repeatedly, ten times or more. V gene TRBV7-9 combines with J gene TRBJ2-2; D uncertain. Trimming stripped 2 bases from V and 4 bases from J, with 8 bases between. This CDR3 is 14 amino acids long. CDR1 is SEHNR, CDR2 FQNEAQ, per germline (reference sequence). The CDR3 DNA reads as TGTGCCAGCAGCTTACGGCCCGGCACCGGGGAGCTGTTTTTT. Translating it yields CASSLRPGTGELFF.

The gene calls are TRBV12-3 or TRBV12-4 and TRBJ1-1; D is ambiguous. Trimming pared 7 bases from V and 3 bases from J, leaving 12 bases between. CDR3 length: 13 residues. Here the CDR3 DNA reads TGTGCCAGCACCCGCGGTAGGGACACTGAAGCTTTCTTT. Its translation is CASTRGRDTEAFF.

The chain has TRBV6-2 or TRBV6-3 and TRBJ2-2; D is unclear. CDR3 length: 16 residues. Trimming took off 0 bases at V and 8 bases at J, with 16 bases between the two ends. In germline, CDR1 is MNHEY, CDR2 SVGEGT. CDR3 coding DNA: TGTGCCAGCAGTTACTCGATCCTAGAAGGCTTGGGGGAGCTGTTTTTT. Translation: CASSYSILEGLGELFF.